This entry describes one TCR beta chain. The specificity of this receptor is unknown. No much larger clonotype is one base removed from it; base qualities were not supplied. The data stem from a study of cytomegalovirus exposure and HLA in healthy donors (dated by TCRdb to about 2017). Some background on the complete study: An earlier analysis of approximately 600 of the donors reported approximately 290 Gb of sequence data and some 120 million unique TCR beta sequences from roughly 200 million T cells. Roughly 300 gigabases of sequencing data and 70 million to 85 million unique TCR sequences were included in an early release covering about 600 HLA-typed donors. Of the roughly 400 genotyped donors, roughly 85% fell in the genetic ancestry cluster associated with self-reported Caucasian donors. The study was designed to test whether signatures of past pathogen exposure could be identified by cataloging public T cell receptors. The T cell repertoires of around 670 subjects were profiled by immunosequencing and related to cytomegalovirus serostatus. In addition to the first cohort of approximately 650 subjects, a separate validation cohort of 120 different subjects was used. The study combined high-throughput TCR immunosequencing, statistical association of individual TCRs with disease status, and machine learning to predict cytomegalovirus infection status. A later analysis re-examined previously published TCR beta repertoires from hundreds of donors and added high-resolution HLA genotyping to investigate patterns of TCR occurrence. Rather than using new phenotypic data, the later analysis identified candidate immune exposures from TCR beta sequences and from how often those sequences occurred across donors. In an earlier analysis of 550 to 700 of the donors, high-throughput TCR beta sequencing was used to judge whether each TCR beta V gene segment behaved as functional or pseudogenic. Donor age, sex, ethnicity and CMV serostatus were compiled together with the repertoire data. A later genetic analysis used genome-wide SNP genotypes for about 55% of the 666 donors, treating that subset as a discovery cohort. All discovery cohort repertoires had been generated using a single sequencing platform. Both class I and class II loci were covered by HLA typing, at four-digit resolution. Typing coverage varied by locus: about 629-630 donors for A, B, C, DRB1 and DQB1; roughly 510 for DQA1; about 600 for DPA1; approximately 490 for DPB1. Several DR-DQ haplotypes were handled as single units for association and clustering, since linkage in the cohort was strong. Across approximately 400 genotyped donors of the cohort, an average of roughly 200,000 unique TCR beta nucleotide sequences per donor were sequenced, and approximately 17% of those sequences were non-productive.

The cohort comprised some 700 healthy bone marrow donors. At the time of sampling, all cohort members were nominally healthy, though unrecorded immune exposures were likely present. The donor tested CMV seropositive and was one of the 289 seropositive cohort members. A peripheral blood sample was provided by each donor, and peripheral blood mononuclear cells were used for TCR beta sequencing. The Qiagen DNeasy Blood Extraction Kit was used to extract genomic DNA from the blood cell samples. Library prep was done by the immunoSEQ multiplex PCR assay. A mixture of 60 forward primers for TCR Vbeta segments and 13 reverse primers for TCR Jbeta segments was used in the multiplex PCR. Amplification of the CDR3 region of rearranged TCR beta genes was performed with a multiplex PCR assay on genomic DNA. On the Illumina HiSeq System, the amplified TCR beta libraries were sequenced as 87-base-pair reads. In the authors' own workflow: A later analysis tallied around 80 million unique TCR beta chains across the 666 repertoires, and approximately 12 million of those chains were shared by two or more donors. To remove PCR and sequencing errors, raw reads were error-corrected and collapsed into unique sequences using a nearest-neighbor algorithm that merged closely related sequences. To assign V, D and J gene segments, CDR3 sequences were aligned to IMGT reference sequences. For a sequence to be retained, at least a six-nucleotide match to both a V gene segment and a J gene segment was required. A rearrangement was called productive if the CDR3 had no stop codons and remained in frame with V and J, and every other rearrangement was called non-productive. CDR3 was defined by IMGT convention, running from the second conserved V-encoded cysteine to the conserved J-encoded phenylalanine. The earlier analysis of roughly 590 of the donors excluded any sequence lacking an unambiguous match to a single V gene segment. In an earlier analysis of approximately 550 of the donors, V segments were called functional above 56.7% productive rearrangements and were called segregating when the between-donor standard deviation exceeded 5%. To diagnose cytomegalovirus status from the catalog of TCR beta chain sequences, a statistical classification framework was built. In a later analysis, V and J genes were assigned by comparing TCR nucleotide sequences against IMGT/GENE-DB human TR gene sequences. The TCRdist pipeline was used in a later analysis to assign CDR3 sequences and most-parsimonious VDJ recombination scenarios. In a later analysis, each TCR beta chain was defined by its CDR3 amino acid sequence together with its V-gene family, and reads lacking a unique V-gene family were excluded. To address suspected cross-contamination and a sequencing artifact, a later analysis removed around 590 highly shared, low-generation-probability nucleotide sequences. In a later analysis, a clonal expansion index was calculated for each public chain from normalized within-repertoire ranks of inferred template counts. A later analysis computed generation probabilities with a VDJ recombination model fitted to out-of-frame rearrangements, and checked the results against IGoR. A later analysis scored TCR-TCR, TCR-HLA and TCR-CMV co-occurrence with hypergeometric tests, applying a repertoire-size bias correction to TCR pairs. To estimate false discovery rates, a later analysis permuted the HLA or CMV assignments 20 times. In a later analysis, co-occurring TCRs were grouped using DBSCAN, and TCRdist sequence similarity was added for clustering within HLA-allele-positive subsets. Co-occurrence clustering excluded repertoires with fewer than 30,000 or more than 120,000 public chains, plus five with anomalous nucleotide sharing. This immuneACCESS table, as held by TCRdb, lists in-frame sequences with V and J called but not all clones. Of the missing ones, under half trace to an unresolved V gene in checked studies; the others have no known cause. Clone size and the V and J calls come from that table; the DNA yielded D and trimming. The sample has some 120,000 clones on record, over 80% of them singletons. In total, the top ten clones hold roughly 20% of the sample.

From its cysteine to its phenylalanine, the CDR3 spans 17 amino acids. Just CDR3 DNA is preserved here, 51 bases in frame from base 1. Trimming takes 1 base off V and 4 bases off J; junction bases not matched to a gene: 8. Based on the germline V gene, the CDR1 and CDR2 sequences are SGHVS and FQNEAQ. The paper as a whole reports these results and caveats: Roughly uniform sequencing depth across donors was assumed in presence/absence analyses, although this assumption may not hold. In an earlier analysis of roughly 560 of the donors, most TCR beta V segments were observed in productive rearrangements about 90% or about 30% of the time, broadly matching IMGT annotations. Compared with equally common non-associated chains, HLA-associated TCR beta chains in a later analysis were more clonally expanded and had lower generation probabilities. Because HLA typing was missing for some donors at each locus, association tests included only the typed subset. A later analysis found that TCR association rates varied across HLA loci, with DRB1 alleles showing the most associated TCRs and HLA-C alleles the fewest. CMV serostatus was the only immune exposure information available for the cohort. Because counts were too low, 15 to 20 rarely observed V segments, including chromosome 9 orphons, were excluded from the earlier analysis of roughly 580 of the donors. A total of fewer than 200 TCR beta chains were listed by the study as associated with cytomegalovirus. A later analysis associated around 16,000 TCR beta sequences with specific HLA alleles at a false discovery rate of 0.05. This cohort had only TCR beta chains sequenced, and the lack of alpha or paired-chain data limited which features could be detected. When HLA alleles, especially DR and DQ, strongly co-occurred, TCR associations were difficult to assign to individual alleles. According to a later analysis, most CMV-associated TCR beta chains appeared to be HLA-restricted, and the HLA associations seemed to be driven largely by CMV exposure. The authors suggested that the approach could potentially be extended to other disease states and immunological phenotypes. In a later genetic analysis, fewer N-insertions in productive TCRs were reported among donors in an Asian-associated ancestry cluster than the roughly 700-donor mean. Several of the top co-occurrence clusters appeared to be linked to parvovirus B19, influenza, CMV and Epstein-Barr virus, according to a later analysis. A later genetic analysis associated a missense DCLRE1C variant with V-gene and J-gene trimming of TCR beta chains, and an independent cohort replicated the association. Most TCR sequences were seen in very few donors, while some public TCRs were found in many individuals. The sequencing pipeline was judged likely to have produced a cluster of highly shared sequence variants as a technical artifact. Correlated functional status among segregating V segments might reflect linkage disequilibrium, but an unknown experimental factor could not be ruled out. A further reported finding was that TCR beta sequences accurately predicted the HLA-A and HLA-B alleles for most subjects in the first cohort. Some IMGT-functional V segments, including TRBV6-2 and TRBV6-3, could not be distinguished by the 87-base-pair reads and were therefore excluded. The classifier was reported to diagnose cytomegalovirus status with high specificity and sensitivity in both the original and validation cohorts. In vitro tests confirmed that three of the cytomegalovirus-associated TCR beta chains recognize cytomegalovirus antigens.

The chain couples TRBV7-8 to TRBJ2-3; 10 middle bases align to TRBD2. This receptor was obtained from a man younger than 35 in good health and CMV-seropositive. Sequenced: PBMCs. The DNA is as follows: TGTGCCAGCAGCTTAGACGGAGCGGGGGGGCCGCCAGATACGCAGTATTTT. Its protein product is CASSLDGAGGPPDTQYF.